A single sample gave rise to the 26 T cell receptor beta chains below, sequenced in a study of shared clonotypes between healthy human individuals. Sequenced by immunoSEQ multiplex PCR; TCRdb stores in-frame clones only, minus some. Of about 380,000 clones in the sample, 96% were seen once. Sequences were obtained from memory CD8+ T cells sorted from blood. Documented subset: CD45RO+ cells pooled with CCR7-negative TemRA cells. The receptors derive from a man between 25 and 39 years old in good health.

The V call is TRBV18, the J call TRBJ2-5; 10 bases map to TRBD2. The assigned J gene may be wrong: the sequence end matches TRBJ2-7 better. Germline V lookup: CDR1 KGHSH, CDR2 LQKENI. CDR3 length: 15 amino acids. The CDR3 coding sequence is TGTGCCAGCTCACCACCGGCTAGCGGGAGCTGCGAGCAGTACTTC. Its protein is CASSPPASGSCEQYF.

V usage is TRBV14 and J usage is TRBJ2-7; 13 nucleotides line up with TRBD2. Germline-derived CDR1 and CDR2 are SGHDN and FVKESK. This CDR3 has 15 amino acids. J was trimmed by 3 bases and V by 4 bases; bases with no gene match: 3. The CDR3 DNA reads TGTGCCAGCAGCCGGGGACTAGCGGGATACTACGAGCAGTACTTC. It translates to CASSRGLAGYYEQYF.

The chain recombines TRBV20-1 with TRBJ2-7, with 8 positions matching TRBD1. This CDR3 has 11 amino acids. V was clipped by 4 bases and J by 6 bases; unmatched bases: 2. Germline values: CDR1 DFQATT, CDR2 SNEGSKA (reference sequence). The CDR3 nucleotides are TGCAGTGCTATACAGGGGGGCGAGCAGTACTTC. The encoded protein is CSAIQGGEQYF.

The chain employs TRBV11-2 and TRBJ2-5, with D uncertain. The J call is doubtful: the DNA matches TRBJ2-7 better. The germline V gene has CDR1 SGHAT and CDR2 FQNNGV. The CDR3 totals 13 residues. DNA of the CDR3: TGTGCCAGCAGCAGAGACCCCCTCGGCGAGCAGTACTTC. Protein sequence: CASSRDPLGEQYF.

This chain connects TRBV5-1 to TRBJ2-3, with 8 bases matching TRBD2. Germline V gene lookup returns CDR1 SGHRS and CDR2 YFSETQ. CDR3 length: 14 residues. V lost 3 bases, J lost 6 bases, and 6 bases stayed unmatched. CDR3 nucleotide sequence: TGCGCCAGCAGCTCCGGCGGGAGGAGGGATACGCAGTATTTT. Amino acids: CASSSGGRRDTQYF.

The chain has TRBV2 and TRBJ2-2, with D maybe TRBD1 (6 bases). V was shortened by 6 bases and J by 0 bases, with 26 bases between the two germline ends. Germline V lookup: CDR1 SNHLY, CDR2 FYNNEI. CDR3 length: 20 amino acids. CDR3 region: CASRPPDSFPFRSNTGELFF. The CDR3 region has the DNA TGTGCCAGCAGGCCTCCGGACAGTTTCCCATTTAGGTCGAACACCGGGGAGCTGTTTTTT. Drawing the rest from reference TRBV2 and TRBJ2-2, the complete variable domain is EPEVTQTPSHQVTQMGQEVILRCVPISNHLYFYWYRQILGQKVEFLVSFYNNEISEKSEIFDDQFSVERPDGSNFTLKIRSTKLEDSAMYFCASRPPDSFPFRSNTGELFFGEGSRLTVL.

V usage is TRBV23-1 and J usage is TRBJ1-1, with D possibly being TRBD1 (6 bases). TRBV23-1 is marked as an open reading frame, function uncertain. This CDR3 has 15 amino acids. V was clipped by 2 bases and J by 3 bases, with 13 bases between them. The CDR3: CASSQTVEGDTEAFF. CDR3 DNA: TGCGCCAGCAGTCAAACGGTGGAGGGGGACACTGAAGCTTTCTTT.

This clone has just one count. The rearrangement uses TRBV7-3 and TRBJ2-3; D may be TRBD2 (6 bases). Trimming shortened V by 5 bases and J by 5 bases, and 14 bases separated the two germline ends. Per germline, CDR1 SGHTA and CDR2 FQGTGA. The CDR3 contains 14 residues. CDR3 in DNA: TGTGCCAGCAGCGGGTACCTGGAGGGAGATACGCAGTATTTT. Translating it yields CASSGYLEGDTQYF.

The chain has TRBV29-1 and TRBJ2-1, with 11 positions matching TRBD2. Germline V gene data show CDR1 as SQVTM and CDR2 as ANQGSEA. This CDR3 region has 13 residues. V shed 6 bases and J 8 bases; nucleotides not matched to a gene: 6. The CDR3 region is CSVRGTSGDEQFF. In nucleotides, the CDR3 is TGCAGCGTCAGGGGGACTAGCGGCGATGAGCAGTTCTTC.

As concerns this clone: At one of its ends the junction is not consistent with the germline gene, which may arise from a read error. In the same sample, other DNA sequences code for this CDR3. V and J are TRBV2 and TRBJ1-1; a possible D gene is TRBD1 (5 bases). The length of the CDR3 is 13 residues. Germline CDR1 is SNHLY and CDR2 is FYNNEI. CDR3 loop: CASKGTLNTEAFF. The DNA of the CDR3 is TGTGCCAGCAAGGGGACCTTGAACACTGAGGCTTTCTTT.

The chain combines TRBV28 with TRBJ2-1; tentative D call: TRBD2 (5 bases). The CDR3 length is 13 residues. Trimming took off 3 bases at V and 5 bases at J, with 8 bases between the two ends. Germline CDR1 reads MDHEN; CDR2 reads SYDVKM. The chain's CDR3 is CASSFSRDNEQFF. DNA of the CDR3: TGTGCCAGCAGTTTCTCGCGGGACAATGAGCAGTTCTTC.

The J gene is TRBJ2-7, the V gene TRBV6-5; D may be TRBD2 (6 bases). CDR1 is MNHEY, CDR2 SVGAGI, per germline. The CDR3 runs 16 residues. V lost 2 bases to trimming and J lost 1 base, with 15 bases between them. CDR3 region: CASSYDPGTFSYEQYF. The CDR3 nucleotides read TGTGCCAGCAGTTACGACCCGGGGACTTTTTCCTACGAGCAGTACTTC.

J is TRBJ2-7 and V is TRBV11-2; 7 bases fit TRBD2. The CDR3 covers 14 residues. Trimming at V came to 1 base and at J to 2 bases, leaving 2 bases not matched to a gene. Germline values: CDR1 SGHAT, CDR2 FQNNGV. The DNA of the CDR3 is TGTGCCAGCAGCTTAGGTGGGGGGGCCTACGAGCAGTACTTC. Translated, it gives CASSLGGGAYEQYF.

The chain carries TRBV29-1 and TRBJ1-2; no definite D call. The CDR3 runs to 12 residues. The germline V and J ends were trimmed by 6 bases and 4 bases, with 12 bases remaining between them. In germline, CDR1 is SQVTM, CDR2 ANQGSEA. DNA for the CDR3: TGCAGCGTAGACCTCCCGCCCTATGGCTACACCTTC. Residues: CSVDLPPYGYTF.

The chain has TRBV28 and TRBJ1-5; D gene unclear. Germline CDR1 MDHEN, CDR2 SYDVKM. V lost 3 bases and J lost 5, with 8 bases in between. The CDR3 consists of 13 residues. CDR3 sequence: CASSLDLYQPQHF. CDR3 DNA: TGTGCCAGCAGTTTGGACTTATATCAGCCCCAGCATTTT.

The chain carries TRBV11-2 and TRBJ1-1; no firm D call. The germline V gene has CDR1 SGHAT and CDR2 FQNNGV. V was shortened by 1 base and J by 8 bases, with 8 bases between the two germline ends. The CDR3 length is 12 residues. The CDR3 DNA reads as TGTGCCAGCAGCTTAGTGGTGGGAGAAGCTTTCTTT. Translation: CASSLVVGEAFF.

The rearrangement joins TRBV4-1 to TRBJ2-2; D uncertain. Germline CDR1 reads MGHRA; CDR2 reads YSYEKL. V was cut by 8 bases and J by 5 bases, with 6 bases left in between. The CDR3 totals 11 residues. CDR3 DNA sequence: TGCGCCAGCCGTGGGACCGGGGAGCTGTTTTTT. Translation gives CASRGTGELFF.

As DNA, the CDR3 is TGTGCCAGCAGTGCGGGACTAGCGGGAGTGGTCCGGTCCCACGAGCAGTACTTC. Translating gives CASSAGLAGVVRSHEQYF. The V call is TRBV5-6, the J call TRBJ2-7, with 14 bases aligning to TRBD2. Trimming removed 5 bases from V and 5 bases from J; junction bases left unmatched: 15. This CDR3 contains 18 residues. The germline CDR1 and CDR2 sequences are SGHDT and YYEEEE.

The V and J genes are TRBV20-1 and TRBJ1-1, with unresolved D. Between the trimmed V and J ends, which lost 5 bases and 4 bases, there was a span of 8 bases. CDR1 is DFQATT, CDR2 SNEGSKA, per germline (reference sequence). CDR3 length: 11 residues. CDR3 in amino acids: CSALNPTEAFF. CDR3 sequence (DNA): TGCAGTGCTCTAAACCCCACTGAAGCTTTCTTT.

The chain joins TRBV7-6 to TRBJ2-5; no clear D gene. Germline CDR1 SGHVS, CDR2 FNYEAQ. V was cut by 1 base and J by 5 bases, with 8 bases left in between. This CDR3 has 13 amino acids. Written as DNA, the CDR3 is TGTGCCAGCAGCTTAGGTTCTCGGGAGACCCAGTACTTC. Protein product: CASSLGSRETQYF.

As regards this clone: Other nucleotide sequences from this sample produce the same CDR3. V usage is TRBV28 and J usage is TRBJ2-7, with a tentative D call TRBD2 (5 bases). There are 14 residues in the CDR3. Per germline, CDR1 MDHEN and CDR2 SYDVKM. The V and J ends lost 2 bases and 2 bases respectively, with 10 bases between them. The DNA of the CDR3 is TGTGCCAGCAGTTTAGGCGGACTGGCCTACGAGCAGTACTTC. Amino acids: CASSLGGLAYEQYF.

The CDR3 is CASSFATSGANVLTF. The CDR3 region has the DNA TGTGCCAGCAGCTTTGCGACTAGTGGGGCCAACGTCCTGACTTTC. This chain joins TRBV11-2 and TRBJ2-6, with D tentatively TRBD2 (6 bases). The germline CDR1 and CDR2 sequences are SGHAT and FQNNGV. Deletions cut 3 bases from V and 3 bases from J, with 9 bases between. This CDR3 comprises 15 residues. Drawing the rest from reference TRBV11-2 and TRBJ2-6, the complete variable domain is EAGVAQSPRYKIIEKRQSVAFWCNPISGHATLYWYQQILGQGPKLLIQFQNNGVVDDSQLPKDRFSAERLKGVDSTLKIQPAKLEDSAVYLCASSFATSGANVLTFGAGSRLTVL.

The CDR3 DNA reads TGTGCCAGCAGTTTTGGTAGCGGGAACACCGGGGAGCTGTTTTTT. Translated: CASSFGSGNTGELFF. J is TRBJ2-2 and V is TRBV27; TRBD2 is a possible D gene (6 bases). Germline V gene lookup returns CDR1 MNHEY and CDR2 SMNVEV (reference sequence). Between the trimmed V and J ends, which lost 3 bases and 1 base, there was a span of 9 bases. CDR3 length: 15 residues.

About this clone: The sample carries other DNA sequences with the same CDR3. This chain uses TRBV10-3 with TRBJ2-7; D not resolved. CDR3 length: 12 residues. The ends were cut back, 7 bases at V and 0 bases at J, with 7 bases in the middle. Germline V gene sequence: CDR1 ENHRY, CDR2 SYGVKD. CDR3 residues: CAIKADSYEQYF. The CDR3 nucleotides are TGTGCCATCAAAGCAGACTCCTACGAGCAGTACTTC.

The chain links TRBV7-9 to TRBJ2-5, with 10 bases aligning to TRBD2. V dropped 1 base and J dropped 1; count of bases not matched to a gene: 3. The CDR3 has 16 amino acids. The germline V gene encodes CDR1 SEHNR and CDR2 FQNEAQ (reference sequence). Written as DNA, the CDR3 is TGTGCCAGCAGCTTAGGGGCTAGCGGGAGCCAAGAGACCCAGTACTTC. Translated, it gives CASSLGASGSQETQYF.

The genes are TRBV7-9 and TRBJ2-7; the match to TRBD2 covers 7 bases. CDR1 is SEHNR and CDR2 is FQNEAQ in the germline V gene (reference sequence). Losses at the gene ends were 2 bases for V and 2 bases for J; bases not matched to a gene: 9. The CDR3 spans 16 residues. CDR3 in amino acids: CASSLTPPGTTYEQYF. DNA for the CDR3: TGTGCCAGCAGCTTAACACCCCCAGGGACTACCTACGAGCAGTACTTC.